The subject of this entry is one T cell receptor (beta chain). This sample was taken from a study of blood T cell repertoires in COVID-19. Germline V lookup: CDR1 MDHEN, CDR2 SYDVKM. The length of the CDR3 is 17 residues. J lost 7 bases, V lost 4 bases, and 16 bases had no gene match. Original handling: Cell counts per sample came from amplifying reference gene primers. Assay used: immunoSEQ multiplex PCR; TCRdb lists only in-frame clones, some missing. D and trimming were read from the DNA, whereas the V and J calls and clone size are those reported in that table. The repertoire holds roughly 200,000 clones, around 88% seen once, with around 6% in the top ten.

This clonotype was sampled from a man in his forties with acute COVID-19. Specimen: PBMCs or T cells enriched from blood (not recorded which). V and J are TRBV28 and TRBJ1-5; 7 bases align to TRBD1. CDR3 protein: CASSSPTKTGIRQPQHF. CDR3 in DNA: TGTGCCAGCAGTTCTCCCACTAAGACAGGGATCAGGCAGCCCCAGCATTTT. The whole variable domain, filled in from reference TRBV28 and TRBJ1-5, reads DVKVTQSSRYLVKRTGEKVFLECVQDMDHENMFWYRQDPGLGLRLIYFSYDVKMKEKGDIPEGYSVSREKKERFSLILESASTNQTSMYLCASSSPTKTGIRQPQHFGDGTRLSIL.